This T cell receptor beta chain is drawn from a study of T-cell memory formation after mild COVID-19 (dated by TCRdb to the early 2020s). Background for the entire study: TCR sequence clusters from the two donors were largely donor specific. In two donors, T-cell clones that expanded and contracted after mild COVID-19 were followed by sequencing TCRalpha and TCRbeta repertoires longitudinally. The cohort was made up of two young adult volunteers, one female and one male, who were previously healthy.

Study-level results and caveats: From day 15 to 85, contracting clones showed balanced CD4/CD8 phenotypes, whereas a second wave of clones that expanded from day 15 to 37 leaned towards CD4+. Only a couple of mild cases were covered by the study, and larger cohorts that include severe cases with pre-infection samples were considered necessary. Some responding clones were found in pre-infection memory, which suggests that pre-existing cross-reactive memory T cells took part in the SARS-CoV-2 response. Whether the second-wave clones peaking on day 37 were SARS-CoV-2 specific was not confirmed. Contracting CD4+ clones appeared mostly in the CM and EM memory subsets, whereas CD8+ clones were enriched in EMRA.

Ficoll-Paque density gradient centrifugation was used to isolate PBMCs. TCRdb records Illumina NovaSeq 6000 as the sequencer. Using 5'RACE with constant-segment primers, TCRalpha and TCRbeta cDNA libraries were constructed, with sample barcodes and unique molecular identifiers added in the process. RNA was extracted from every sample with Trizol reagent. Amplification of the libraries took two PCR steps, and the second step added a second sample barcode plus Illumina TruSeq adapters. Sequencing of the libraries was done on an Illumina NovaSeq, producing 2 x 150 bp paired-end reads. The original methods were these. With migec v1.2.7, reads were demultiplexed and then collapsed into UMI-guided consensus sequences. Using mixcr v2.1.11, UMI consensuses were aligned to TRA and TRB V and J templates and then assembled into clonotypes. Expanded or contracted clonotypes were those called significant by both edgeR and NoisET, with noise models trained on biological replicates. For edgeR calls, the thresholds were a false discovery rate-adjusted p below 0.01 and a log2 fold-change of 1. As an exploratory analysis of dynamics, max-normalized trajectories of the 1000 most abundant clonotypes were examined with PCA combined with hierarchical clustering. The CD4 or CD8 phenotype of responding clones was assigned using the separately sequenced CD4+ and CD8+ repertoires. TCRdb trimmed public reads at Q25 via fastp, called clones via MiXCR and kept in-frame beta chains. Rows are combined by CDR3 protein, so each entry shows the most common genes and DNA. It is TCRdb's table, rather than the study itself, that gives the V and J calls and clone size. Across this sample there are some 190,000 distinct CDR3 sequences, with 16% seen only once. More than 2% of the sample belongs to the ten largest clones.

From the cysteine up to the phenylalanine, the CDR3 has a length of 16 residues. Only CDR3 DNA remains: 48 bases, in frame from the first base. From V the trimming removes 5 bases and from J it removes 0 bases, while the gene matches leave 5 bases of the junction unaccounted for. From a lookup of the germline V gene, CDR1 and CDR2 are SGHVS and FNYEAQ. This clonotype has a handful of counts. Its antigen specificity is not known. One base away there is no much larger clone; base qualities are not given. The clonotype comes from an adult woman who had mild COVID-19 (a few samples of this study predate the infection). The sample titles of this study are shuffled in the database, so cell type and time point are left out; the donor was told from shared clones. The chain couples TRBV7-6 to TRBJ2-2; TRBD1 aligns with 8 central bases. Material: PBMCs or a T cell subset sorted from them (not recorded which). The CDR3 protein sequence reads: CASSTGQGPNTGELFF. The bases are TGTGCCAGCAGCACCGGACAGGGTCCGAACACCGGGGAGCTGTTTTTT.